Below, 24 T cell receptor beta chains from the same sample are listed, as sequenced in a study of shared clonotypes between healthy human individuals. Only CD45RO-negative cells positively selected for CCR7 counted as naive CD8 cells, so terminally differentiated effector memory CD45RA+ cells were excluded. Clones were sequenced by immunoSEQ multiplex PCR, and TCRdb holds only the in-frame ones, with some missing. This sample has roughly 890,000 clones, with around 92% found just once. The source material was naive CD8+ T cells sorted from blood. The source is a man aged 30-40 years in good health.

CDR3 nucleotides: TGTGCCTCCTTGTCAGGGGATGGCTACACCTTC. Translation: CASLSGDGYTF. This sequence joins TRBV25-1 and TRBJ1-2; D perhaps matches TRBD1 (6 bases). V was trimmed by 11 bases and J by 6 bases, leaving 13 bases between them. Germline values: CDR1 MGHDK, CDR2 SYGVNS. This CDR3 comprises 11 residues.

The rearrangement joins TRBV10-3 to TRBJ1-4, with D unclear. There are 15 residues in the CDR3. Deletions cut 0 bases from V and 7 bases from J, with 12 bases between. Germline lookup yields CDR1 ENHRY and CDR2 SYGVKD. The CDR3, as DNA: TGTGCCATCAGTGAGTCATCGGACTCGGGTGAAAAACTGTTTTTT. This translates into CAISESSDSGEKLFF.

A note on this clone: A much larger clone sits a single nucleotide away, making a read error possible. V and J are TRBV9 and TRBJ2-1; 11 bases map to TRBD2. Losses at the gene ends were 5 bases for V and 7 bases for J; bases not matched to a gene: 5. The CDR3 spans 14 residues. Germline CDR1 reads SGDLS; CDR2 reads YYNGEE. The CDR3: CASSGLAGGNEQFF. DNA of the CDR3: TGTGCCAGCAGTGGACTAGCGGGTGGGAATGAGCAGTTCTTC.

This chain links TRBV6-5 with TRBJ2-7; unclear D gene. Germline values: CDR1 MNHEY, CDR2 SVGAGI. Trimming shortened V by 5 bases and J by 3 bases, and 8 bases separated the two germline ends. The CDR3 extends over 12 amino acids. CDR3 residues: CASSQVGYEQYF. Written as DNA, the CDR3 is TGTGCCAGCAGTCAAGTCGGCTACGAGCAGTACTTC.

V usage is TRBV4-2 and J usage is TRBJ2-7; a possible D gene is TRBD2 (6 bases). Germline assignment: CDR1 LGHNA and CDR2 YNFKEQ. This CDR3 has 11 residues. Trimming removed 5 bases at V and 9 bases at J, with 11 bases between. The CDR3 nucleotides are TGTGCCAGCAGCTTGGGACTGGGGCAGTACTTC. Translation gives CASSLGLGQYF.

The chain recombines TRBV7-2 with TRBJ1-2; possible D gene TRBD1, 5 bases. Between the trimmed V and J ends, which lost 0 bases and 6 bases, there was a span of 20 bases. This CDR3 is built from 17 residues. CDR1 is SGHTA and CDR2 is FQGNSA in the germline V gene. CDR3: CASSLAGFVGRMNGYTF. The CDR3 region has the DNA TGTGCCAGCAGCTTAGCGGGTTTCGTGGGGCGGATGAATGGCTACACCTTC.

The chain uses TRBV5-5 and TRBJ2-2, with D perhaps TRBD1 (5 bases). Trimming pared 2 bases from V and 6 bases from J, leaving 17 bases between. The CDR3 contains 16 residues. The V gene's germline CDR1 is SGHKS and CDR2 YYEKEE (reference sequence). CDR3 coding DNA: TGTGCCAGCAGCTTTGGAACAGGAAGTTTTTCCGGGGAGCTGTTTTTT. Translation: CASSFGTGSFSGELFF.

V is TRBV7-9 and J is TRBJ2-7; weak D call: TRBD1 (6 bases). CDR3 size: 12 residues. Trimming removed 6 bases at V and 4 bases at J, with 10 bases between. Germline V gene lookup returns CDR1 SEHNR and CDR2 FQNEAQ (reference sequence). CDR3 in DNA: TGTGCCAGCAGTCAGGGGCTGTACGAGCAGTACTTC. This encodes CASSQGLYEQYF.

This chain links TRBV28 with TRBJ1-5; D is undetermined. V lost 1 base and J lost 8, with 12 bases in between. CDR3 length: 14 residues. Germline-derived CDR1 and CDR2 are MDHEN and SYDVKM. The CDR3 loop is CASSLSGPREPQHF. Written as DNA, the CDR3 is TGTGCCAGCAGTTTATCTGGGCCCCGAGAGCCCCAGCATTTT.

The chain combines TRBV11-2 with TRBJ2-5; weak D call: TRBD2 (5 bases). The V gene's germline CDR1 is SGHAT and CDR2 FQNNGV. V was cut by 4 bases and J by 1 base, with 10 bases left in between. CDR3 size: 14 residues. CDR3 loop: CASSSFTSQETQYF. CDR3 DNA: TGTGCCAGCAGCTCCTTCACTAGCCAAGAGACCCAGTACTTC.

Concerning this clone itself: One end of the junction varies from germline; a read error may be responsible. CDR3 coding DNA: TGTGCTAGCAGCCCCCGGGGAGGGACTAGTGAGCAGTACTTC. It translates to CASSPRGGTSEQYF. The V call is TRBV7-7, the J call TRBJ2-7; 8 bases match TRBD2. The CDR3 contains 14 residues. CDR1 and CDR2 (germline): SSHAT, FNYEAQ (reference sequence).

The chain combines TRBV19 with TRBJ2-3; 7 positions agree with TRBD2. The CDR3 totals 15 residues. CDR1 and CDR2 from the germline V gene are LNHDA and SQIVND (reference sequence). Unmatched junction bases numbered 7, after V lost 7 bases and J lost 0 bases. The CDR3 is CASTPGSGSTDTQYF. The CDR3 nucleotides read TGTGCCAGTACCCCTGGTAGCGGGAGCACAGATACGCAGTATTTT.

The chain links TRBV14 to TRBJ2-7, with D possibly being TRBD2 (6 bases). Germline V gene data show CDR1 as SGHDN and CDR2 as FVKESK. V gave up 1 base and J gave up 9 bases, with 19 bases separating them. The CDR3 totals 15 residues. The CDR3 DNA follows: TGTGCCAGCAGCCAAGGGCGGGGACGTTTGGTCGGGCAGTACTTC. Encoded protein: CASSQGRGRLVGQYF.

V is TRBV2 and J is TRBJ2-3; TRBD2 matches 7 bases. CDR1 SNHLY and CDR2 FYNNEI come from the germline V gene. CDR3 length: 15 residues. Trimming took 8 bases from V and 3 from J; bases not matched to a gene: 11. The CDR3 nucleotides are TGTGCCAGCCGTGTAGGCGGGAGTGGTACAGATACGCAGTATTTT. It yields the protein CASRVGGSGTDTQYF.

This clone has only a few counts. This chain links TRBV5-1 with TRBJ2-7; D might be TRBD1 (6 bases). The germline V gene has CDR1 SGHRS and CDR2 YFSETQ. The CDR3 runs 14 residues. V was trimmed by 4 bases and J by 2 bases, leaving 13 bases between them. The CDR3 nucleotides are TGCGCCAGCAGCCCGGACAGTTACCCCTACGAGCAGTACTTC. This gives the protein CASSPDSYPYEQYF.

The chain combines TRBV7-9 with TRBJ1-2; 8 bases are shared with TRBD1. V trimming: 2 bases; J trimming: 6 bases; junction bases outside the gene matches: 5. In germline, CDR1 is SEHNR, CDR2 FQNEAQ (reference sequence). This CDR3 spans 14 amino acids. DNA of the CDR3: TGTGCCAGCAGCTTACCAGGGGGCGCCGATGGCTACACCTTC. It yields the protein CASSLPGGADGYTF.

The sample holds one count of this clone. The chain links TRBV15 to TRBJ1-4; D possibly corresponds to TRBD1 (5 bases). The germline CDR1 and CDR2 sequences are LNHNV and YYDKDF (reference sequence). V lost 3 bases to trimming and J lost 8 bases, with 19 bases between them. The CDR3 sequence is 16 residues long. The CDR3 DNA reads TGTGCCACCAGCAGTTTTGGGTCAGGGCGTTCGGAAAAACTGTTTTTT. Protein sequence: CATSSFGSGRSEKLFF.

The gene calls are TRBV7-9 and TRBJ2-7; 8 bases agree with TRBD1. Unmatched junction bases numbered 9, after V lost 4 bases and J lost 1 base. CDR1 is SEHNR and CDR2 is FQNEAQ in the germline V gene (reference sequence). This CDR3 has 16 residues. This CDR3 reads CASSSHPGQESYEQYF. The CDR3 DNA follows: TGTGCCAGCAGCTCACATCCGGGACAGGAGTCCTACGAGCAGTACTTC. Full variable domain (remainder filled in from reference TRBV7-9 and TRBJ2-7): DTGVSQNPRHKITKRGQNVTFRCDPISEHNRLYWYRQTLGQGPEFLTYFQNEAQLEKSRLLSDRFSAERPKGSFSTLEIQRTEQGDSAMYLCASSSHPGQESYEQYFGPGTRLTVT.

The CDR3 DNA reads as TGCGCCAGCAGCCAAGATGTACTGCGGGGGAATGAGCAGTTCTTC. This encodes CASSQDVLRGNEQFF. The chain employs TRBV4-3 and TRBJ2-1, with 7 nucleotides matching TRBD2. The CDR3 totals 15 residues. Germline trimming cut 0 bases from V and 7 bases from J; bases unmatched to any gene: 6. Germline values: CDR1 LGHNA, CDR2 YSLEER.

This chain connects TRBV9 to TRBJ2-4, with D unresolved. Between the trimmed V and J ends, which lost 4 bases and 0 bases, there was a span of 8 bases. CDR3 length equals 14 residues. Germline-derived CDR1 and CDR2 are SGDLS and YYNGEE. The CDR3 reads CASSPGKAKNIQYF. The DNA of the CDR3 is TGTGCCAGCAGCCCCGGCAAAGCCAAAAACATTCAGTACTTC.

The chain uses TRBV7-9 and TRBJ2-1, with 13 nucleotides matching TRBD2. The germline gives CDR1 SEHNR, CDR2 FQNEAQ (reference sequence). The length of the CDR3 is 19 residues. V dropped 2 bases and J dropped 4; count of bases not matched to a gene: 11. The CDR3 here is CASSLPLAGGPHAYNEQFF. Here the CDR3 DNA reads TGTGCCAGCAGCTTACCACTAGCGGGAGGGCCCCATGCGTACAATGAGCAGTTCTTC.

The genes are TRBV15 and TRBJ2-1; no firm D call. CDR1 LNHNV and CDR2 YYDKDF come from the germline V gene (reference sequence). Trimming removed 1 base at V and 4 bases at J, with 8 bases between. CDR3 size: 14 residues. The CDR3 loop reads CATSRVGGYNEQFF. The CDR3 nucleotides are TGTGCCACCAGCAGAGTAGGTGGATACAATGAGCAGTTCTTC.

This chain uses TRBV29-1 with TRBJ1-2, with TRBD1 matching over 7 bases. The V segment lost 7 bases and the J segment 8 bases; nucleotides outside the gene matches: 7. There are 11 residues in the CDR3. Germline V lookup: CDR1 SQVTM, CDR2 ANQGSEA. The CDR3: CSAGGGGGYTF. The CDR3 DNA reads TGCAGCGCCGGAGGAGGGGGCGGCTACACCTTC. Supplemented by reference TRBV29-1 and TRBJ1-2, the full variable domain reads SAVISQKPSRDICQRGTSLTIQCQVDSQVTMMFWYRQQPGQSLTLIATANQGSEATYESGFVIDKFPISRPNLTFSTLTVSNMSPEDSSIYLCSAGGGGGYTFGSGTRLTVV.

This chain connects TRBV27 to TRBJ2-7; 8 bases match TRBD2. Germline V gene data show CDR1 as MNHEY and CDR2 as SMNVEV (reference sequence). This CDR3 has 17 amino acids. Trimming removed 6 bases from V and 1 base from J; junction bases left unmatched: 14. The CDR3 reads CASSPIHSGEASYEQYF. DNA of the CDR3: TGTGCCAGCAGCCCAATCCATAGCGGGGAAGCGTCCTACGAGCAGTACTTC.